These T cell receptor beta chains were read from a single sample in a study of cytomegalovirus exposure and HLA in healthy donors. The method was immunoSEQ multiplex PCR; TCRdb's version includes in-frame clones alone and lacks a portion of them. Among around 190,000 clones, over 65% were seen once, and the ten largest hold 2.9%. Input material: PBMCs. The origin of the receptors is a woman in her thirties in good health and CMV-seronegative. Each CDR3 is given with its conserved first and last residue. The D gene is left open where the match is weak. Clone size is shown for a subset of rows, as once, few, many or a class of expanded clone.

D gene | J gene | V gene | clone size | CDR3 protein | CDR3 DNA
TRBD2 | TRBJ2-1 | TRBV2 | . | CASSFEGTSGNNEQFF | TGTGCCAGCAGTTTTGAGGGGACTAGCGGGAACAATGAGCAGTTCTTC
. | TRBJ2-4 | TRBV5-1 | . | CASSGQRGAKNIQYF | TGCGCCAGCAGCGGCCAACGGGGGGCCAAAAACATTCAGTACTTC
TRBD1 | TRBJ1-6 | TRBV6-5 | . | CASSEAGGYSPLHF | TGTGCCAGCAGTGAGGCAGGGGGATATTCACCCCTCCACTTT
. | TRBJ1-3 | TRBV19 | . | CASSISGSGNTIYF | TGTGCCAGTAGTATTAGTGGCTCTGGAAACACCATATATTTT
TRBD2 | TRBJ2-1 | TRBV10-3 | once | CAISDWASGGMYEQFF | TGTGCCATCAGTGATTGGGCTAGCGGGGGGATGTATGAGCAGTTCTTC
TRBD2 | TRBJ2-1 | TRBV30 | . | CAWSVQLTSGGLYNEQFF | TGTGCCTGGAGTGTCCAACTTACTAGCGGGGGCCTCTACAATGAGCAGTTCTTC
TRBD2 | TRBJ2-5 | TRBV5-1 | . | CASSLGLAGEETQYF | TGCGCCAGCAGCTTGGGGCTAGCGGGGGAAGAGACCCAGTACTTC
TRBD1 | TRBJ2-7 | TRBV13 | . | CASSRGQGATYEQYF | TGTGCCAGCAGCCGAGGACAGGGGGCAACCTACGAGCAGTACTTC
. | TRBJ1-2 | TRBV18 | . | CASSPEGQGYGYTF | TGTGCCAGCTCGCCGGAAGGGCAGGGCTACGGCTACACCTTC
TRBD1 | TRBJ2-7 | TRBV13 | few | CASSFRGRFEQYF | TGTGCCAGCAGCTTCAGGGGGCGGTTCGAGCAGTACTTC
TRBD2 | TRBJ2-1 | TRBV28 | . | CASSSTSGSITMEQFF | TGTGCCAGCAGTTCGACTAGCGGGAGTATCACAATGGAGCAGTTCTTC
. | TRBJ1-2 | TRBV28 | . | CASSLTLTQGGAGYTF | TGTGCCAGCAGCCTAACACTTACCCAGGGAGGAGCTGGCTACACCTTC
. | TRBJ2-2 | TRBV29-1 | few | CSVRPSLNTGELFF | TGCAGCGTTCGCCCCTCACTCAACACCGGGGAGCTGTTTTTT
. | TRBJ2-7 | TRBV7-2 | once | CASSSGQFSYEQYF | TGTGCCAGCAGCTCAGGCCAGTTTTCCTACGAGCAGTACTTC
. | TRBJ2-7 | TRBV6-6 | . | CASSYWSGYEQYF | TGTGCCAGCAGTTACTGGTCGGGCTACGAGCAGTACTTC
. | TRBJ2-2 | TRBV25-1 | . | CASSGGKGTGELFF | TGTGCCAGCAGCGGGGGAAAAGGGACCGGGGAGCTGTTTTTT
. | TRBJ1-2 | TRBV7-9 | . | CASSLATGILWGYTF | TGTGCCAGCAGCTTAGCTACAGGGATACTATGGGGCTACACCTTC
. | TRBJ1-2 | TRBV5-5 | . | CASSPLNRRDYGYTF | TGTGCCAGCAGCCCTCTAAACAGGAGGGACTATGGCTACACCTTC
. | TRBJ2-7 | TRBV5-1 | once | CASSLSSYEQYF | TGCGCCAGCAGCCTAAGCTCCTACGAGCAGTACTTC
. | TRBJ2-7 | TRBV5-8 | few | CASSIRAQGWGEQYF | TGTGCCTCCTCGATTCGGGCCCAGGGTTGGGGCGAGCAGTACTTC
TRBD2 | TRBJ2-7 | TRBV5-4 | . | CASSAKAGGPGLAYEQYF | TGTGCCAGCAGCGCCAAGGCGGGGGGCCCGGGTTTGGCCTACGAGCAGTACTTC
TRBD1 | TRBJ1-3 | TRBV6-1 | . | CASSAPGQASGNTIYF | TGTGCCAGCAGTGCCCCGGGACAGGCCTCTGGAAACACCATATATTTT
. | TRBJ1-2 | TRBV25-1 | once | CASSPYGTRGYTF | TGTGCCAGCAGCCCCTACGGGACTCGCGGCTACACCTTC
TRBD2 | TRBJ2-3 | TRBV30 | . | CAWSGPPGTSKEYF | TGTGCCTGGAGTGGGCCCCCCGGGACTAGCAAAGAGTATTTT
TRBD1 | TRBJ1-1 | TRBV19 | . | CASSITGGSTEAFF | TGTGCCAGTAGTATCACAGGGGGCTCGACTGAAGCTTTCTTT
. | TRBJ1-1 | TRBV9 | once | CASSVATGNTEAFF | TGTGCCAGCAGCGTAGCTACGGGGAACACTGAAGCTTTCTTT
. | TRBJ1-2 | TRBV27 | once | CASKSGEGGYTF | TGTGCCAGCAAATCCGGGGAAGGGGGCTACACCTTC
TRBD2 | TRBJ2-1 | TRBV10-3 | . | CAISESSGNYNEQFF | TGTGCCATCAGTGAGTCCAGCGGGAACTACAATGAGCAGTTCTTC
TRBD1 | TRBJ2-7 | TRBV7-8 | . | CASSLDRDRHYEQYF | TGTGCCAGCAGCTTAGACCGGGACAGGCACTACGAGCAGTACTTC
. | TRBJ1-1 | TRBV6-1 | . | CASSSVRFIF | TGTGCCAGCAGTTCCGTTCGGTTTATCTTT
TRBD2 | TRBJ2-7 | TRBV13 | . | CASSLGLAGPHEQYF | TGTGCCAGCAGCTTAGGGCTAGCGGGCCCTCACGAGCAGTACTTC
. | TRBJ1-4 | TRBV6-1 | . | CASNLYRNEKLFF | TGTGCCAGCAATCTATACCGTAATGAAAAACTGTTTTTT
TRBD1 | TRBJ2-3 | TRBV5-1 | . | CASSLGQGADGTDTQYF | TGCGCCAGCAGCCTGGGACAGGGGGCGGACGGCACAGATACGCAGTATTTT
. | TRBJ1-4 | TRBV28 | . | CASSLSTGYEKLFF | TGTGCCAGCAGTTTGTCCACCGGGTACGAAAAACTGTTTTTT
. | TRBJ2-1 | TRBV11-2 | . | CASSSSGRYNEQFF | TGTGCCAGCAGCTCCTCAGGGCGGTACAATGAGCAGTTCTTC
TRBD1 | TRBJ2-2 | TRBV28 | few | CASSTRTGGSTGELFF | TGTGCCAGCAGTACTCGGACAGGGGGTTCTACCGGGGAGCTGTTTTTT
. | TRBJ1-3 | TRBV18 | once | CASRTGTEGNTIYF | TGTGCCAGCCGGACCGGGACTGAAGGAAACACCATATATTTT
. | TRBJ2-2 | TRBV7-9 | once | CASSLAGGGLAGELFF | TGTGCCAGCAGCTTAGCGGGGGGGGGCCTCGCCGGGGAGCTGTTTTTT
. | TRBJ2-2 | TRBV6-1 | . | CASGGGYNTGELFF | TGTGCCAGCGGGGGCGGGTATAACACCGGGGAGCTGTTTTTT
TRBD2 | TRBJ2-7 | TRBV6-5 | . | CASRRLAVVYEQYF | TGTGCCAGCAGAAGACTAGCTGTTGTGTACGAGCAGTACTTC
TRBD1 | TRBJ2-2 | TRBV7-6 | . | CASSLRSGGSGELFF | TGTGCCAGCAGCTTACGGTCAGGGGGCTCCGGGGAGCTGTTTTTT
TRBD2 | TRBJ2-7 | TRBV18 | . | CASSPIRIAGGSAYEQYF | TGTGCCAGCTCACCAATAAGAATAGCGGGGGGATCGGCCTACGAGCAGTACTTC
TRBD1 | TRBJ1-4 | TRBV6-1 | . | CASSARRQGLNEKLFF | TGTGCCAGCAGTGCCCGCAGACAGGGCCTTAATGAAAAACTGTTTTTT
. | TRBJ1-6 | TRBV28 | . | CASSLFQNSPLHF | TGTGCCAGCAGTTTATTTCAAAATTCACCCCTCCACTTT
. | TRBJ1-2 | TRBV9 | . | CASSVGGGDRAYGYTF | TGTGCCAGCAGCGTAGGCGGGGGGGATAGGGCCTATGGCTACACCTTC
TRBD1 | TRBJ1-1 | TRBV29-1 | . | CSVRDRGNTEAFF | TGCAGCGTCCGGGACAGGGGGAACACTGAAGCTTTCTTT
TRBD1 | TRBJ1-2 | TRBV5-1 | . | CASSLAMGQGFGYTF | TGCGCCAGCAGCTTGGCGATGGGACAGGGGTTCGGCTACACCTTC
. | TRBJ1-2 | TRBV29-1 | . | CSVEGGSSIHGYTF | TGCAGCGTTGAAGGGGGCAGTTCGATTCATGGCTACACCTTC
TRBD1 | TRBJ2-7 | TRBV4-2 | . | CASSPLDRGGPYEQYF | TGTGCCAGCAGCCCCCTGGACAGGGGGGGCCCCTACGAGCAGTACTTC